This T cell receptor beta chain was recovered during a study of T cell responses to AZD1222 COVID-19 vaccine. Whole-study findings and limits: The breadth and depth of Spike-specific TCRs increased once two AZD1222 doses had been given. Spike as a whole was targeted by vaccine-associated CD4 TCRs, dominant at 160-218 and 743-854. Targets within unmutated variant regions were reportedly found for nearly half of spike-specific TCRs.

This CDR3 comprises 15 residues. Germline trimming cut 5 bases from V and 6 bases from J; bases unmatched to any gene: 5. Germline V gene lookup returns CDR1 MRHNA and CDR2 SNTAGT. Comments on this clone: Antigen: not known.

Assay: immunoSEQ multiplex PCR; the TCRdb copy retains only in-frame clones and omits some. The profile shows about 78,000 clones, approximately 90% of them singletons. The chain couples TRBV6-4 to TRBJ2-1; 12 positions agree with TRBD2. The sequence came from an adult in good health. The starting material was peripheral blood, obtained on day 0 of AZD1222 vaccination. The CDR3 loop is CASSTGLAGFNEQFF. The CDR3 bases are TGTGCCAGCAGTACGGGACTAGCGGGTTTCAATGAGCAGTTCTTC.